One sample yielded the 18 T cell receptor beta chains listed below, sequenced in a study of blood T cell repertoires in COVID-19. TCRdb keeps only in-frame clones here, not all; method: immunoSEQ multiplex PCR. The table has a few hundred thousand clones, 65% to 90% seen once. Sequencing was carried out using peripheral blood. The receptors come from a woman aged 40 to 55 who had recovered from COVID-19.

The DNA of the CDR3 is TGTGCCAGCAGCCCCCTTTTCCGCGGTTCACCCCTCCACTTT. It translates to CASSPLFRGSPLHF. The V gene is TRBV11-2, the J gene TRBJ1-6, with D uncertain. CDR3 length: 14 residues. V was cut by 5 bases and J by 9 bases, with 14 bases left in between. Germline loops: CDR1 SGHAT, CDR2 FQNNGV.

CDR3: CASSSTGGIGETQYF. CDR3 coding DNA: TGTGCCAGCAGCTCGACGGGGGGGATAGGAGAGACCCAGTACTTC. This chain joins TRBV5-6 and TRBJ2-5; TRBD2 matches at 8 bases. V lost 3 bases, J lost 4 bases, and 8 bases stayed unmatched. The CDR3 runs 15 residues. Germline loops: CDR1 SGHDT, CDR2 YYEEEE.

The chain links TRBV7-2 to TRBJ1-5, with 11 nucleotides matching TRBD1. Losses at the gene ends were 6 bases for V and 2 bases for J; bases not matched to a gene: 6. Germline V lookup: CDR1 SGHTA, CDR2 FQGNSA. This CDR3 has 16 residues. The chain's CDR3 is CASSRRTGGGNQPQHF. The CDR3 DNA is TGTGCCAGCAGTCGTAGGACAGGGGGCGGCAATCAGCCCCAGCATTTT.

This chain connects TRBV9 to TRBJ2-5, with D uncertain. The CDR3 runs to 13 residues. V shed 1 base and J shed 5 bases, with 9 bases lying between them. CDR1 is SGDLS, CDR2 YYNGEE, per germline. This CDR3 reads CASSVFLDETQYF. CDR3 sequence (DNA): TGTGCCAGCAGCGTATTCCTAGATGAGACCCAGTACTTC.

This chain's CDR3 is CASRSRGIEETQYF. The DNA of the CDR3 is TGTGCCAGCAGAAGTAGGGGCATTGAGGAGACCCAGTACTTC. The chain joins TRBV3-1 (or the pseudogene TRBV3-2) to TRBJ2-5, with D perhaps TRBD1 (5 bases). In germline, CDR1 is LGHDT, CDR2 YNNKEL (reference sequence). This CDR3 has 14 residues. Trimming removed 6 bases at V and 5 bases at J, with 16 bases between.

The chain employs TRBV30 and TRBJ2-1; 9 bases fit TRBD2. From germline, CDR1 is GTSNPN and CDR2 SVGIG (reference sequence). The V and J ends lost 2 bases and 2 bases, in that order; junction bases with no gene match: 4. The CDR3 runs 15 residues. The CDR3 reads CAWSTGTSPYNEQFF. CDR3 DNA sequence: TGTGCCTGGAGTACTGGGACTAGCCCCTACAATGAGCAGTTCTTC.

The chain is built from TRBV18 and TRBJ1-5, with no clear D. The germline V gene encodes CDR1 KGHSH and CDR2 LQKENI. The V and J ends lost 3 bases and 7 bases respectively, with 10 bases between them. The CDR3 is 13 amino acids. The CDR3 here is CASSPLEDQPQHF. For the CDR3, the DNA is TGTGCCAGCTCACCGCTGGAGGACCAGCCCCAGCATTTT.

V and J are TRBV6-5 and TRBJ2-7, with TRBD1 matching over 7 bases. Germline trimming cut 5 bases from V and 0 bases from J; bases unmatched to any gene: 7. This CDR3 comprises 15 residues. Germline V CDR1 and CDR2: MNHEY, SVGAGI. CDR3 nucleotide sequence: TGTGCCAGCAGTCCCGGACAGGTGTCCTCCTACGAGCAGTACTTC. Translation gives CASSPGQVSSYEQYF.

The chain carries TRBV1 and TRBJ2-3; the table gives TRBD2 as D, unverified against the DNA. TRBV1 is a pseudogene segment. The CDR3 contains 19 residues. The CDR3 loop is CTSSHRVGLPVSRTDTQYF. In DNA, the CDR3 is TGCACCAGCAGCCATCGCGTCGGACTGCCTGTTTCTCGCACAGATACGCAGTATTTT.

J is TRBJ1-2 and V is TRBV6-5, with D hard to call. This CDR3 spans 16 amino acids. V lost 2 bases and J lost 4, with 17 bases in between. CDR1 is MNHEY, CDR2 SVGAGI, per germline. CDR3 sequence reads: CASSYAGGTNGYGYTF. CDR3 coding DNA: TGTGCCAGCAGTTACGCCGGAGGAACCAACGGCTATGGCTACACCTTC.

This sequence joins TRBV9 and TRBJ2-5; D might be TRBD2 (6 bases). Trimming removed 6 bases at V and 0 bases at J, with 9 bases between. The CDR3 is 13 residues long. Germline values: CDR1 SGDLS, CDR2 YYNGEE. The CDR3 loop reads CASNRGYQETQYF. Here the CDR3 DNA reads TGTGCCAGCAATCGGGGGTACCAAGAGACCCAGTACTTC.

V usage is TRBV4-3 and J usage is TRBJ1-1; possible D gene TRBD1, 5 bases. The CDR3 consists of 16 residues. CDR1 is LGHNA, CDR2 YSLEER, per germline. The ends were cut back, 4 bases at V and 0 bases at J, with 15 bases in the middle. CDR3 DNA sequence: TGCGCCAGCAGCCCCAGGGTTTCTCTGATGAACACTGAAGCTTTCTTT. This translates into CASSPRVSLMNTEAFF.

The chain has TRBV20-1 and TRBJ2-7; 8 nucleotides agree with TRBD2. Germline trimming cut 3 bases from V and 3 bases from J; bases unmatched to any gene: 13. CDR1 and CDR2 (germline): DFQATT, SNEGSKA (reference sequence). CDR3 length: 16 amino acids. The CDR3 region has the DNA TGCAGTGCTAGTTTGATCGGGAGGGCTTATGACTACGAGCAGTACTTC. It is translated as CSASLIGRAYDYEQYF.

The CDR3 coding sequence is TGTGCCAGCTCACCACCGTCTCGGGGCGGGGAGCTGTTTTTT. Translating it yields CASSPPSRGGELFF. J is TRBJ2-2 and V is TRBV18; D possibly corresponds to TRBD2 (5 bases). The CDR3 runs to 14 residues. V shed 0 bases and J shed 7 bases, with 9 bases lying between them. Germline values: CDR1 KGHSH, CDR2 LQKENI.

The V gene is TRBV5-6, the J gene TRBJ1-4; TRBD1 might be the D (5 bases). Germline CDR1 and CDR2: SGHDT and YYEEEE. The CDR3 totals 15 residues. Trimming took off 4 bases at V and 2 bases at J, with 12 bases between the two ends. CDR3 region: CASSLKGRTNEKLFF. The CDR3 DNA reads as TGTGCCAGCAGCCTGAAGGGGAGGACTAATGAAAAACTGTTTTTT.

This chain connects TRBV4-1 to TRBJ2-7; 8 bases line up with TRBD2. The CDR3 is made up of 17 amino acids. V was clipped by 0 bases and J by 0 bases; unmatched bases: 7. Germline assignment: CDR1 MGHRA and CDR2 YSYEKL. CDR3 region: CASSQDPTSVFSYEQYF. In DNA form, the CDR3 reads TGCGCCAGCAGCCAAGATCCGACTAGCGTATTCTCCTACGAGCAGTACTTC.

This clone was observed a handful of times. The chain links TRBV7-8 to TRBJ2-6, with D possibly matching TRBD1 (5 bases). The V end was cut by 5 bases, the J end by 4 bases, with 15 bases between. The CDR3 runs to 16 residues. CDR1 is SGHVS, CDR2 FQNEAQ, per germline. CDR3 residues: CASSGRDSPGANVLTF. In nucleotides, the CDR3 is TGTGCCAGCAGCGGTAGAGACAGCCCCGGGGCCAACGTCCTGACTTTC.

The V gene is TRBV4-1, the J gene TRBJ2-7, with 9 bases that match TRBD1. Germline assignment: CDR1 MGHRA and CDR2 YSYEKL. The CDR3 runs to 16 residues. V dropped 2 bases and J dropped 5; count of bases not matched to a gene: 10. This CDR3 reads CASSQTPGQGADEQYF. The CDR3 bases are TGCGCCAGCAGCCAAACCCCGGGACAGGGTGCCGACGAGCAGTACTTC.